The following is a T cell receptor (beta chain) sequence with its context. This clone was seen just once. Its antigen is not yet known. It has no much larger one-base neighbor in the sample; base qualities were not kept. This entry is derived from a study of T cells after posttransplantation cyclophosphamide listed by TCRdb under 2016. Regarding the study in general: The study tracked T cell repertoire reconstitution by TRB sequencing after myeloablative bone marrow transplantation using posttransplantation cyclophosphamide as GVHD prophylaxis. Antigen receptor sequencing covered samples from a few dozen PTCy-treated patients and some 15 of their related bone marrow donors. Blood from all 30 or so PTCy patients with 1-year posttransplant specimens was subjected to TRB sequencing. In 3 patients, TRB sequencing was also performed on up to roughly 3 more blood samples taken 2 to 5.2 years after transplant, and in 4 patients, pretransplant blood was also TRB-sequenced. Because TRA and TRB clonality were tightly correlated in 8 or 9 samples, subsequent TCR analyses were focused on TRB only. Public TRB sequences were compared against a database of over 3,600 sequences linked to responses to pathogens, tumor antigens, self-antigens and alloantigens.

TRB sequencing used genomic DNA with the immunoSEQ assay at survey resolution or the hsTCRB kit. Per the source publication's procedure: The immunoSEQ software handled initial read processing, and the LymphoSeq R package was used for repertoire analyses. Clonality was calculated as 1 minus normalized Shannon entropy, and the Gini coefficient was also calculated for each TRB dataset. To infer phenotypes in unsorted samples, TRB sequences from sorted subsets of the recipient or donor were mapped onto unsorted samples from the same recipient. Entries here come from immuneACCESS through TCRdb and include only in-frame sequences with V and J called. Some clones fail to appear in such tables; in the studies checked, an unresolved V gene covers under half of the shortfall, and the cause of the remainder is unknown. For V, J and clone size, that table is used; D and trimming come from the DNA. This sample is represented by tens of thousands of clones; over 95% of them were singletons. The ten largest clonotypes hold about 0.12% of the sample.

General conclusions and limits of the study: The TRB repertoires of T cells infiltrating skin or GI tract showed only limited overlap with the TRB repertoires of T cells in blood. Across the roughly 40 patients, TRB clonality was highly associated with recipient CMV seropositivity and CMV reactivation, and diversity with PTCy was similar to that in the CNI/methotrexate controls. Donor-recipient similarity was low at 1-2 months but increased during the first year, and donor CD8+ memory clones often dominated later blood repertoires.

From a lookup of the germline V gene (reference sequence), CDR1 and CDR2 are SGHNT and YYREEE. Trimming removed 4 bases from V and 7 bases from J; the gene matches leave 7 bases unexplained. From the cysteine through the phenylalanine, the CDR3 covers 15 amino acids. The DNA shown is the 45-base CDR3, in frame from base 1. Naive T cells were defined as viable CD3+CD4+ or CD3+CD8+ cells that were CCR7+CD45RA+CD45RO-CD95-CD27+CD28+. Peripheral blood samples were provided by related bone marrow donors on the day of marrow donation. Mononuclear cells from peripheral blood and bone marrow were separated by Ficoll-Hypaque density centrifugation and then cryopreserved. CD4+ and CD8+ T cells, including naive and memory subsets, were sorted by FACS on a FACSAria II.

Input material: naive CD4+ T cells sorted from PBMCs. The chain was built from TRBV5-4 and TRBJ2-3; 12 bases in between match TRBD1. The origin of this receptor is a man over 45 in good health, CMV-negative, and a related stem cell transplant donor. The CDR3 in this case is CASSHLGQGAYTQYF. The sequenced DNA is TGTGCCAGCAGCCATCTGGGACAGGGGGCTTATACGCAGTATTTT.